This T cell receptor beta chain was found in a study of control samples from healthy donors and cancer patients. The ends lost 5 bases at V and 2 bases at J; junction bases unmatched: 6. This CDR3 contains 16 residues. The V gene's germline CDR1 is SGHDT and CDR2 YYEEEE. Sequencing was performed with immunoSEQ multiplex PCR; in TCRdb, only in-frame clones are kept and a portion is missing. The sample shows 40,000 to 60,000 clones, approximately 86% of them seen only once. The sequenced sample consisted of PBMCs. This sequence originates from a man aged 60 to 69 with head and neck cancer. The chain recombines TRBV5-6 with TRBJ2-3; 12 nucleotides match TRBD2. The CDR3 spells CASRPGLAGYTDTQYF. The CDR3 DNA is TGTGCCAGCAGACCCGGACTAGCGGGATACACAGATACGCAGTATTTT.